One and the same sample provided the 27 T cell receptor beta chains below, sequenced in a study of PD-1 blockade in classical Hodgkin lymphoma. Described time point: cycle 4 day 1 (C4D1), after six to seven weeks of nivolumab. The patients all showed relapse after autologous stem cell transplantation, while their brentuximab vedotin exposure varied. Sequencing was performed with immunoSEQ multiplex PCR; in TCRdb, only in-frame clones are kept and a portion is missing. The sample consists of fewer than 8,000 clones, 76% of them appearing once. The source material was peripheral blood mononuclear cells (PBMCs), sampled before the fourth cycle of nivolumab. These receptors were taken from a human donor with classical Hodgkin lymphoma.

V and J are TRBV28 and TRBJ2-2; 12 bases line up with TRBD2. The CDR3 is made up of 15 amino acids. With V trimmed by 5 bases and J by 5 bases, 3 bases remained unmatched. CDR1 MDHEN and CDR2 SYDVKM come from the germline V gene. The DNA of the CDR3 is TGTGCCAGCAGTCACGGACTAGCGGGAACCGGGGAGCTGTTTTTT. Protein: CASSHGLAGTGELFF.

This clone was counted only a few times. The J gene is TRBJ1-2, the V gene TRBV18; 7 positions match TRBD1. Looked up from germline, CDR1 is KGHSH and CDR2 is LQKENI. The CDR3 consists of 13 residues. Trimming cost V 3 bases and J 6 bases; bases outside gene matches: 4. The CDR3 protein is CASSPNRGDGYTF. As DNA, the CDR3 is TGTGCCAGCTCACCGAACAGGGGAGATGGCTACACCTTC.

The chain carries TRBV28 and TRBJ2-3; no clear D gene. The V end lost 3 bases, the J end lost 3 bases, and 4 bases lay between the germline ends. Germline V lookup: CDR1 MDHEN, CDR2 SYDVKM. There are 12 residues in the CDR3. The CDR3 spells CASSLSTDTQYF. The CDR3 coding sequence is TGTGCCAGCAGTTTGTCGACAGATACGCAGTATTTT.

Within the sample, this clone is medium-sized. This chain links TRBV6-6 with TRBJ2-7, with D uncertain. Germline values: CDR1 MNHNY, CDR2 SVGAGI (reference sequence). V lost 2 bases to trimming and J lost 2 bases, with 13 bases between them. The length of the CDR3 is 15 residues. CDR3 residues: CASSYEPTHAYEQYF. The CDR3 DNA is TGTGCCAGCAGTTACGAGCCAACACATGCCTACGAGCAGTACTTC.

The chain recombines TRBV18 with TRBJ1-4; D remains ambiguous. Germline V gene lookup returns CDR1 KGHSH and CDR2 LQKENI. V was trimmed by 0 bases and J by 7 bases, leaving 18 bases between them. The CDR3 loop spans 17 amino acids. CDR3 sequence reads: CASSPPGAGQRSEKLFF. In nucleotides, the CDR3 is TGTGCCAGCTCACCACCGGGAGCGGGTCAAAGGAGTGAAAAACTGTTTTTT.

DNA for the CDR3: TGTGCCAGCAGTTTTCGAGGCCAGCCCCAGCATTTT. This encodes CASSFRGQPQHF. The V gene is TRBV28, the J gene TRBJ1-5; D uncertain. The CDR3 is 12 amino acids. Germline CDR1 and CDR2: MDHEN and SYDVKM. V was pared by 3 bases and J by 7 bases, with 7 bases between.

For the CDR3, the DNA is TGTGCCAGCAGGGTCGGCAGAAACACCGGGGAGCTGTTTTTT. This gives the protein CASRVGRNTGELFF. The chain employs TRBV5-8 and TRBJ2-2; D is ambiguous. The CDR3 has 14 residues. Germline V CDR1 and CDR2: SGHTS, YDEGEE. Trimming took off 5 bases at V and 2 bases at J, with 10 bases between the two ends.

The J gene is TRBJ1-2, the V gene TRBV27, with D possibly TRBD1 on 5 matching bases. Germline values: CDR1 MNHEY, CDR2 SMNVEV (reference sequence). This CDR3 is 15 amino acids long. Trimming stripped 5 bases from V and 2 bases from J, with 15 bases between. The CDR3 bases are TGTGCCAGCAGTCCGGGACTGCTACCCAACTATGGCTACACCTTC. It translates to CASSPGLLPNYGYTF.

The rearrangement uses TRBV29-1 and TRBJ1-2, with unresolved D. The CDR3 has 13 amino acids. Trimming shortened V by 0 bases and J by 2 bases, and 7 bases separated the two germline ends. Looked up from germline, CDR1 is SQVTM and CDR2 is ANQGSEA. The CDR3 protein is CSVEEGNNYGYTF. CDR3 coding DNA: TGCAGCGTTGAAGAAGGCAACAACTATGGCTACACCTTC.

The V call is TRBV6-5, the J call TRBJ1-1; D gene ambiguous. The CDR3 has 14 amino acids. Looked up from germline, CDR1 is MNHEY and CDR2 is SVGAGI. Trimming shortened V by 6 bases and J by 1 base, and 12 bases separated the two germline ends. In nucleotides, the CDR3 is TGTGCCAGCAGGGGCGGTCTCCAGAACACTGAAGCTTTCTTT. This codes for CASRGGLQNTEAFF.

The chain combines TRBV14 with TRBJ2-7; the match to TRBD2 covers 7 bases. The germline CDR1 and CDR2 sequences are SGHDN and FVKESK. After removal of 3 bases from V and 0 bases from J, the junction contained 2 bases not matched to a gene. The CDR3 spans 14 residues. CDR3 sequence: CASSQGRASYEQYF. The CDR3 bases are TGTGCCAGCAGCCAGGGGAGGGCCTCCTACGAGCAGTACTTC.

This chain uses TRBV7-2 with TRBJ2-3, with D uncertain. The V end was cut by 3 bases, the J end by 2 bases, with 9 bases between. This CDR3 has 14 residues. In germline, CDR1 is SGHTA, CDR2 FQGNSA. CDR3 sequence reads: CASSFVSDTDTQYF. The CDR3 DNA sequence: TGTGCCAGCAGCTTTGTGAGCGACACAGATACGCAGTATTTT.

The V gene is TRBV5-1, the J gene TRBJ2-7; D remains unclear. The CDR3 is 14 amino acids. Trimming stripped 5 bases from V and 0 bases from J, with 12 bases between. Germline V lookup: CDR1 SGHRS, CDR2 YFSETQ. CDR3: CASRLTLSSYEQYF. CDR3 bases: TGCGCCAGCAGGTTGACACTTAGCTCCTACGAGCAGTACTTC.

The CDR3 here is CAISDPARLAGELNEQFF. The CDR3 coding sequence is TGTGCCATCAGTGACCCCGCTCGATTAGCGGGAGAGTTGAATGAGCAGTTCTTC. V usage is TRBV10-3 and J usage is TRBJ2-1; 9 nucleotides match TRBD2. V lost 3 bases and J lost 7; bases outside the gene matches: 16. The CDR3 is 18 residues long. Germline loops: CDR1 ENHRY, CDR2 SYGVKD.

The rearrangement joins TRBV6-6 to TRBJ1-5, with 7 bases fitting TRBD1. J was trimmed by 1 base and V by 6 bases; bases with no gene match: 6. CDR3 length: 15 residues. Germline CDR1 and CDR2: MNHNY and SVGAGI (reference sequence). The CDR3 nucleotides are TGTGCCAGCAGCTTCTCAGGGGGAAGCAATCAGCCCCAGCATTTT. Translated, it gives CASSFSGGSNQPQHF.

V and J are TRBV10-2 and TRBJ1-1; possibly TRBD1 for D (5 bases). Germline V gene sequence: CDR1 WSHSY, CDR2 SAAADI. CDR3 size: 15 residues. The ends were cut back, 8 bases at V and 0 bases at J, with 16 bases in the middle. CDR3 sequence reads: CASVKKGLLNTEAFF. CDR3 nucleotide sequence: TGCGCCAGCGTTAAAAAGGGACTACTGAACACTGAAGCTTTCTTT.

This clone was seen a handful of times. CDR3 sequence reads: CASSLDGAYEQYF. The CDR3 coding sequence is TGTGCCAGCAGTTTGGACGGAGCCTACGAGCAGTACTTC. This chain joins TRBV28 and TRBJ2-7; D is uncertain. The V gene's germline CDR1 is MDHEN and CDR2 SYDVKM. The V end was cut by 3 bases, the J end by 2 bases, with 8 bases between. CDR3 length: 13 amino acids.

The chain recombines TRBV7-2 with TRBJ2-3; TRBD2 aligns across 16 bases. The CDR3 contains 15 residues. The germline gives CDR1 SGHTA, CDR2 FQGNSA. Unmatched junction bases numbered 7, after V lost 6 bases and J lost 10 bases. The DNA for the CDR3 is TGTGCCAGCAGGATGGGACTAGCGGGAGGGAGGGCGCAGTATTTT. This gives the protein CASRMGLAGGRAQYF.

CDR3 in DNA: TGTGCCATCAGTGACCGGGACAGATATAGCAATCAGCCCCAGCATTTT. Its protein product is CAISDRDRYSNQPQHF. The chain joins TRBV10-3 to TRBJ1-5, with 7 bases identical to TRBD1. This CDR3 contains 16 residues. The junction had 5 bases not matched to a gene; V was cut back by 3 bases and J by 0 bases. Germline CDR1 is ENHRY and CDR2 is SYGVKD.

The chain carries TRBV5-4 and TRBJ1-1; D is ambiguous. CDR1 SGHNT and CDR2 YYREEE come from the germline V gene (reference sequence). Trimming took 0 bases from V and 4 from J, leaving 7 bases between them. There are 13 residues in the CDR3. The CDR3 DNA follows: TGTGCCAGCAGCTTGGCGGCGGCCACTGAAGCTTTCTTT. Encoded protein: CASSLAAATEAFF.

This clone has only one observation. The J gene is TRBJ1-1, the V gene TRBV7-9; D is unresolved. The length of the CDR3 is 16 residues. The V gene lost 1 base and the J gene lost 0 bases, with 12 bases spanning the gap. Germline lookup yields CDR1 SEHNR and CDR2 FQNEAQ (reference sequence). CDR3 in amino acids: CASSLVIVRVNTEAFF. The CDR3 DNA is TGTGCCAGCAGCTTAGTAATTGTACGGGTGAACACTGAAGCTTTCTTT.

V and J are TRBV5-1 and TRBJ2-1, with TRBD2 as a possible D gene (5 bases). The length of the CDR3 is 15 residues. Germline values: CDR1 SGHRS, CDR2 YFSETQ. With 0 bases removed from V and 6 bases from J, the gap between germline ends came to 13 bases. CDR3 residues: CASSLANSGSNEQFF. CDR3 in DNA: TGCGCCAGCAGCTTGGCCAACAGCGGTTCCAATGAGCAGTTCTTC.

This clone was seen once. The chain couples TRBV5-1 to TRBJ2-7, with TRBD2 identical over 7 bases. Per the germline V gene, CDR1 is SGHRS and CDR2 is YFSETQ. The CDR3 is 13 amino acids. V was clipped by 4 bases and J by 3 bases; unmatched bases: 4. The CDR3 nucleotides read TGCGCCAGCAGCCGGGACTACCGCTACGAGCAGTACTTC. Protein product: CASSRDYRYEQYF.

J is TRBJ1-1 and V is TRBV5-4, with D perhaps TRBD1 (5 bases). The CDR3 loop spans 16 amino acids. Germline V gene data show CDR1 as SGHNT and CDR2 as YYREEE (reference sequence). V gave up 4 bases and J gave up 1 base, with 17 bases separating them. The CDR3 loop is CASSQPRTGGNTEAFF. The CDR3 coding sequence is TGTGCCAGCAGCCAACCGCGGACGGGGGGGAACACTGAAGCTTTCTTT.

The V call is TRBV19, the J call TRBJ2-6, with D unclear. From germline, CDR1 is LNHDA and CDR2 SQIVND (reference sequence). V lost 1 base and J lost 0, with 10 bases in between. The CDR3 totals 17 residues. The CDR3 DNA sequence: TGTGCCAGTAGTATAGCCGAACACATCTCTGGGGCCAACGTCCTGACTTTC. Translated: CASSIAEHISGANVLTF.

The chain recombines TRBV6-1 with TRBJ2-7; D tentatively reads TRBD1 or TRBD2 (5 bases each). The CDR3 has 13 residues. The V gene's germline CDR1 is MNHNS and CDR2 SASEGT. The V and J ends lost 9 bases and 1 base respectively, with 13 bases between them. The CDR3 sequence is CASTMGDSYEQYF. The CDR3 DNA reads as TGTGCCAGTACTATGGGGGATTCCTACGAGCAGTACTTC.

This clone was found a few times. This rearrangement joins TRBV5-1 to TRBJ1-1, with 8 bases fitting TRBD1. The CDR3 is 16 residues long. The germline CDR1 and CDR2 sequences are SGHRS and YFSETQ. The junction had 11 bases not matched to a gene; V was cut back by 3 bases and J by 4 bases. CDR3 coding DNA: TGCGCCAGCAGCTCCGGGACAGGCCCGCCGGGCACTGAAGCTTTCTTT. Its protein product is CASSSGTGPPGTEAFF.